Following are 14 T cell receptor beta chains from one sample sequenced in a study of T cell changes during pregnancy in multiple sclerosis. This table comes from immunoSEQ multiplex PCR, and its TCRdb copy is limited to in-frame clones, with some not included. The top ten hold more than 1.1% of the sample, which has more than 85,000 clones, just over 90% seen once. The sequences come from peripheral blood, collected in the third trimester of pregnancy. These receptors came from a female donor in good health, enrolled as a control in a pregnancy study.

A note on this clone: A junction boundary mismatches the germline segment, possibly from a read error. The chain uses TRBV7-7 and TRBJ2-7; 8 bases map to TRBD1. The CDR3 is 15 residues long. The germline V gene has CDR1 SSHAT and CDR2 FNYEAQ (reference sequence). CDR3: CASSLDRDLTYEQYF. CDR3 in DNA: TGTGCTAGCAGCTTGGACAGGGACCTCACCTACGAGCAGTACTTC.

The chain's CDR3 is CASSMQGALGGYTF. The CDR3, as DNA: TGTGCCAGTAGTATGCAGGGGGCGTTGGGCGGCTACACCTTC. The chain has TRBV19 and TRBJ1-2, with TRBD1 identical over 8 bases. Germline trimming cut 3 bases from V and 8 bases from J; bases unmatched to any gene: 8. Germline values: CDR1 LNHDA, CDR2 SQIVND (reference sequence). This CDR3 has 14 amino acids.

The chain employs TRBV28 and TRBJ2-5, with D possibly being TRBD1 (7 bases). Germline V gives CDR1 MDHEN, CDR2 SYDVKM. This CDR3 has 14 residues. Trimming removed 5 bases at V and 2 bases at J, with 12 bases between. The CDR3 DNA reads as TGTGCCAGCAGTAGACAGGGAGGACAAGAGACCCAGTACTTC. This gives the protein CASSRQGGQETQYF.

The chain has TRBV9 and TRBJ2-7; TRBD1 agrees at 8 bases. Germline V gene sequence: CDR1 SGDLS, CDR2 YYNGEE. CDR3 length: 15 residues. The V and J ends lost 3 bases and 2 bases, in that order; junction bases with no gene match: 7. This CDR3 is CASSAATGGTYEQYF. CDR3 in DNA: TGTGCCAGCAGCGCCGCAACAGGGGGTACCTACGAGCAGTACTTC.

A remark on this clone: Distinct nucleotide sequences in the sample also encode this CDR3. The gene calls are TRBV7-9 and TRBJ2-5; D might be TRBD2 (7 bases). V lost 0 bases to trimming and J lost 4 bases, with 9 bases between them. There are 14 residues in the CDR3. In germline, CDR1 is SEHNR, CDR2 FQNEAQ (reference sequence). CDR3 DNA sequence: TGTGCCAGCAGCTTAGCGGGAGGGGGAGAGACCCAGTACTTC. It codes for CASSLAGGGETQYF. The full variable domain, its missing parts supplied by reference TRBV7-9 and TRBJ2-5, is DTGVSQNPRHKITKRGQNVTFRCDPISEHNRLYWYRQTLGQGPEFLTYFQNEAQLEKSRLLSDRFSAERPKGSFSTLEIQRTEQGDSAMYLCASSLAGGGETQYFGPGTRLLVL.

This chain joins TRBV13 and TRBJ2-1; D might be TRBD2 (6 bases). V lost 2 bases and J 2 bases, leaving 10 bases between the germline ends. The CDR3 extends over 15 amino acids. Germline V gene sequence: CDR1 PRHDT, CDR2 FYEKMQ (reference sequence). CDR3 DNA sequence: TGTGCCAGCAGCTTACTAGCGTCACCCTACAATGAGCAGTTCTTC. As protein: CASSLLASPYNEQFF.

Note on this clone: The identical CDR3 is also encoded by other nucleotide sequences in the sample. This rearrangement joins TRBV18 to TRBJ1-1; 7 nucleotides agree with TRBD1. Per the germline V gene, CDR1 is KGHSH and CDR2 is LQKENI. There are 13 residues in the CDR3. With 6 bases clipped from V and 2 bases from J, the junction kept 3 bases outside the gene matches. The CDR3 DNA follows: TGTGCCAGCTCCGGACAGGCCAACACTGAAGCTTTCTTT. This translates into CASSGQANTEAFF. The entire variable domain, with the rest obtained from reference TRBV18 and TRBJ1-1, is as follows: NAGVMQNPRHLVRRRGQEARLRCSPMKGHSHVYWYRQLPEEGLKFMVYLQKENIIDESGMPKERFSAEFPKEGPSILRIQQVVRGDSAAYFCASSGQANTEAFFGQGTRLTVV.

V and J are TRBV21-1 and TRBJ1-5; the tabulated D call, TRBD1, remains unverified against the DNA. TRBV21-1 is reported as a pseudogene. CDR3 length: 18 residues. CDR3 loop: CASSKAMRTGGRNQPQHF. Written as DNA, the CDR3 is TGTGCCAGCAGCAAAGCGATGAGGACAGGGGGCCGCAATCAGCCCCAGCATTTT.

V gene TRBV5-1 combines with J gene TRBJ1-4; D perhaps matches TRBD1 (6 bases). Looked up from germline, CDR1 is SGHRS and CDR2 is YFSETQ. Trimming took off 5 bases at V and 6 bases at J, with 20 bases between the two ends. This CDR3 spans 16 amino acids. The CDR3 loop reads CASSGGQQGVYEKLFF. The CDR3, as DNA: TGCGCCAGCAGTGGGGGCCAACAGGGTGTGTATGAAAAACTGTTTTTT.

The rearrangement links TRBV28 to TRBJ2-7, with 8 bases matching TRBD1. Germline-derived CDR1 and CDR2 are MDHEN and SYDVKM. The CDR3 contains 15 residues. Trimming cost V 6 bases and J 4 bases; bases outside gene matches: 11. CDR3 protein: CASSTRQGSKYEQYF. The CDR3 region has the DNA TGTGCCAGCAGCACGAGACAGGGGTCTAAGTACGAGCAGTACTTC.

This clone was picked up one time. This chain links TRBV5-5 with TRBJ1-1, with a weak D call TRBD1 (6 bases). The germline gives CDR1 SGHKS, CDR2 YYEKEE (reference sequence). There are 14 residues in the CDR3. V shed 2 bases and J shed 0 bases, with 8 bases lying between them. The CDR3, as DNA: TGTGCCAGCAGCTTTCAGGGGCTGAACACTGAAGCTTTCTTT. It is translated as CASSFQGLNTEAFF. Combining the CDR3 with reference TRBV5-5 and TRBJ1-1 gives the whole variable domain DAGVTQSPTHLIKTRGQQVTLRCSPISGHKSVSWYQQVLGQGPQFIFQYYEKEERGRGNFPDRFSARQFPNYSSELNVNALLLGDSALYLCASSFQGLNTEAFFGQGTRLTVV.

CDR3 bases: TGTGCCAGCAGTCGCCCTTTCTTAGAACCGTACGAGCAGTACTTC. Its translation: CASSRPFLEPYEQYF. The chain uses TRBV28 and TRBJ2-7; D gene unclear. Trimming took off 5 bases at V and 4 bases at J, with 18 bases between the two ends. The CDR3 has 15 residues. Germline values: CDR1 MDHEN, CDR2 SYDVKM.

The rearrangement links TRBV5-1 to TRBJ1-5; 7 bases line up with TRBD1. The CDR3 length is 14 residues. Trimming cost V 0 bases and J 8 bases; bases outside gene matches: 5. Germline CDR1 and CDR2: SGHRS and YFSETQ. The CDR3 here is CASSLEGRGEPQHF. In DNA form, the CDR3 reads TGCGCCAGCAGCTTGGAGGGCAGGGGGGAGCCCCAGCATTTT.

The genes are TRBV11-2 and TRBJ2-2; D may be TRBD2 (5 bases). This CDR3 region has 15 residues. V lost 3 bases to trimming and J lost 0 bases, with 8 bases between them. Germline CDR1 is SGHAT and CDR2 is FQNNGV. CDR3: CASSFAGTNTGELFF. DNA of the CDR3: TGTGCCAGCAGCTTTGCGGGTACGAACACCGGGGAGCTGTTTTTT.